The T cell receptor beta chain under discussion was sequenced for a study of shared clonotypes between healthy human individuals. The study's findings and limits: Compared with memory subsets, naive subsets generally had larger estimated richness.

On this clone itself: Its antigen remains unidentified.

The assay was immunoSEQ multiplex PCR, and TCRdb's table has in-frame clones only and misses some. The repertoire includes around 610,000 clones, roughly 96% of them detected once, and approximately 0.12% sits in the top ten. V lost 4 bases, J lost 6 bases, and 13 bases lay in between. From germline, CDR1 is LGHNA and CDR2 YNFKEQ. The CDR3 extends over 13 amino acids. CD45RO-negative, CCR7-positively selected cells formed the naive CD8 fraction, excluding terminally differentiated effector memory CD45RA+ cells. The TCR comes from a woman aged 30 to 39 in good health. This sequence joins TRBV4-2 and TRBJ2-7; D is possibly TRBD2 (5 bases). Sequencing was carried out using naive CD8+ T cells sorted from blood. CDR3 DNA sequence: TGTGCCAGCAGCCTAGAGGGCGTCGGCGAGCAGTACTTC. Its protein product is CASSLEGVGEQYF.